The source of this T cell receptor beta chain is a study of a mutant IDH1 vaccine in newly diagnosed glioma. Study summary: Patients received eight vaccinations in weeks 1, 3, 5, 7, 11, 15, 19, 23.

Study-wide points: A vaccine-induced immune response developed in approximately 94% of the patients.

A remark on this clone: Its antigen is still unknown.

V shed 5 bases, J shed 6 bases, and the junction held 3 bases outside the gene matches. CDR3 length: 13 amino acids. Germline V gene sequence: CDR1 MDHEN, CDR2 SYDVKM. Noted time point: week 23, last vaccination. A single vaccine dose contained 300 ug of mutant IDH1 20-mer peptide, and topical imiquimod was used with it. Only in-frame clones appear in the TCRdb table, and some are missing; sequencing was by immunoSEQ multiplex PCR. The sample lists about 29,000 clones; around 80% were seen once. This chain joins TRBV28 and TRBJ2-1; 8 bases are shared with TRBD2. This sequence originates from a woman aged 18-30 years with glioma. This sample comprised PBMCs, obtained from a glioma patient whose treatment included an IDH1 peptide vaccine. The CDR3 region is CASSPGLVNEQFF. CDR3 sequence (DNA): TGTGCCAGCAGTCCGGGACTAGTCAATGAGCAGTTCTTC.